Sequencing of this TCR beta chain was carried out in a study of blood T cell repertoires in COVID-19. On the study more broadly: The samples span acute and convalescent COVID-19 from the United States, Italy and Spain.

The protocol was immunoSEQ multiplex PCR, while the TCRdb copy is restricted to in-frame clones and leaves out a portion. The sample records 250,000 to 350,000 clones, around 90% being singletons. The receptor comes from a woman younger than 35 with acute COVID-19. The material sequenced was PBMCs or T cells enriched from blood (not recorded which).

CDR3 residues: CASSLAGVVRYEQYF. The CDR3 DNA reads TGTGCCAGCAGCTTAGCGGGAGTGGTGAGATACGAGCAGTACTTC. The chain joins TRBV7-2 to TRBJ2-7; perhaps TRBD2 as D (5 bases). Germline V CDR1 and CDR2: SGHTA, FQGNSA. The CDR3 is made up of 15 amino acids. The germline V and J ends were trimmed by 0 bases and 4 bases, with 13 bases remaining between them.